A single sample is the source of the 7 T cell receptor beta chains below, sequenced in a study of blood T cell repertoires in COVID-19. Produced via immunoSEQ multiplex PCR; TCRdb's table is partial and in-frame only. Of roughly 300,000 clones in the sample, over 75% were seen once. Sequences were obtained from peripheral blood. Receptor source: a human donor in a cohort sampled during active COVID-19.

The CDR3 coding sequence is TGTGCCAGCAGCTTCGGTCTAGCCTACAATGAGCAGTTCTTC. Translating it yields CASSFGLAYNEQFF. This chain connects TRBV7-9 to TRBJ2-1; D is ambiguous. V lost 3 bases, J lost 2 bases, and 8 bases lay in between. Germline values: CDR1 SEHNR, CDR2 FQNEAQ (reference sequence). The CDR3 sequence is 14 residues long.

The genes are TRBV27 and TRBJ1-2; 9 bases map to TRBD1. The V segment lost 0 bases and the J segment 1 base; nucleotides outside the gene matches: 6. The CDR3 consists of 17 residues. Germline-derived CDR1 and CDR2 are MNHEY and SMNVEV (reference sequence). As DNA, the CDR3 is TGTGCCAGCAGTTTATCCCCTACAGGGGGCCTTAACTATGGCTACACCTTC. Amino acid sequence: CASSLSPTGGLNYGYTF.

The CDR3 region has the DNA TGTGCCAGCAGCCAAGGCAGACAGGGCTGGAATCAGCCCCAGCATTTT. Residues: CASSQGRQGWNQPQHF. This chain uses TRBV3-1 (or the pseudogene TRBV3-2) with TRBJ1-5; TRBD1 matches 7 bases. Per the germline V gene, CDR1 is LGHDT and CDR2 is YNNKEL (reference sequence). V trimming: 1 base; J trimming: 4 bases; junction bases outside the gene matches: 7. There are 16 residues in the CDR3.

In DNA, the CDR3 is TGTGCCAGCAGTCCCCCCGCGGGGCGGAAAAACATTCAGTACTTC. Its translation: CASSPPAGRKNIQYF. V and J are TRBV25-1 and TRBJ2-4; D possibly corresponds to TRBD2 (6 bases). The CDR3 is 15 amino acids. Deletions cut 5 bases from V and 4 bases from J, with 15 bases between. The germline V gene encodes CDR1 MGHDK and CDR2 SYGVNS.

V gene TRBV2 combines with J gene TRBJ1-1, with TRBD1 as a possible D gene (6 bases). Per germline, CDR1 SNHLY and CDR2 FYNNEI. V shed 6 bases and J shed 10 bases, with 15 bases lying between them. There are 12 residues in the CDR3. CDR3 sequence: CASSRHRVGAFF. The CDR3 coding sequence is TGTGCCAGCAGCCGACACAGGGTCGGAGCTTTCTTT.

This chain joins TRBV5-1 and TRBJ2-7; possible D gene TRBD1, 6 bases. Germline V gene sequence: CDR1 SGHRS, CDR2 YFSETQ. This CDR3 is 13 amino acids long. Trimming shortened V by 3 bases and J by 3 bases, and 10 bases separated the two germline ends. CDR3 loop: CASSYTGNYEQYF. The CDR3 DNA reads as TGCGCCAGCAGCTATACAGGGAACTACGAGCAGTACTTC.

V gene TRBV19 combines with J gene TRBJ2-2, with D unresolved. Germline-derived CDR1 and CDR2 are LNHDA and SQIVND (reference sequence). This CDR3 has 15 amino acids. Trimming took 5 bases from V and 5 from J, leaving 15 bases between them. DNA of the CDR3: TGTGCCAGTAGTTTCGCGTCATCGCTGACCGGGGAGCTGTTTTTT. It codes for CASSFASSLTGELFF. The full variable domain, completed using reference TRBV19 and TRBJ2-2, is DGGITQSPKYLFRKEGQNVTLSCEQNLNHDAMYWYRQDPGQGLRLIYYSQIVNDFQKGDIAEGYSVSREKKESFPLTVTSAQKNPTAFYLCASSFASSLTGELFFGEGSRLTVL.